Listed here are 3 T cell receptor beta chains from one sample, sequenced in a study of blood T cell repertoires in COVID-19. Assay: immunoSEQ multiplex PCR; the TCRdb copy retains only in-frame clones and omits some. Here the sample spans roughly 290,000 clones, 65% to 85% being singletons. The sample consisted of peripheral blood. Every receptor here comes from a person aged 70 to 85 with COVID-19, enrolled during active disease.

The chain recombines TRBV6-2 or TRBV6-3 with TRBJ1-6, with a tentative D call TRBD1 (5 bases). Germline V gives CDR1 MNHEY, CDR2 SVGEGT. The V and J ends lost 5 bases and 8 bases respectively, with 13 bases between them. The CDR3 is 14 residues long. DNA of the CDR3: TGTGCCAGCAGTACACAGGTTATGTATTCACCCCTCCACTTT. Translation gives CASSTQVMYSPLHF.

The gene calls are TRBV5-1 and TRBJ2-3; tentatively, D is TRBD2 (6 bases). From germline, CDR1 is SGHRS and CDR2 YFSETQ. V was shortened by 4 bases and J by 2 bases, with 17 bases between the two germline ends. The CDR3 is 16 residues long. The CDR3 DNA reads TGCGCCAGCAGCCCCGGGACTGGGGTGTACACAGATACGCAGTATTTT. Its protein product is CASSPGTGVYTDTQYF. Using reference TRBV5-1 and TRBJ2-3 for the parts outside the CDR3, the full variable domain is KAGVTQTPRYLIKTRGQQVTLSCSPISGHRSVSWYQQTPGQGLQFLFEYFSETQRNKGNFPGRFSGRQFSNSRSEMNVSTLELGDSALYLCASSPGTGVYTDTQYFGPGTRLTVL.

V is TRBV11-2 and J is TRBJ2-5, with D maybe TRBD1 (5 bases). V shed 2 bases and J shed 1 base, with 8 bases lying between them. Germline V CDR1 and CDR2: SGHAT, FQNNGV. CDR3 length equals 14 residues. The CDR3: CASSLIGAQETQYF. The CDR3, as DNA: TGTGCCAGCAGCTTAATAGGGGCCCAAGAGACCCAGTACTTC.